This T cell receptor beta chain was recorded in a study of CXCR3-negative and CXCR3-positive naive CD8 T cells. The overall study: Roughly 135 million TRB reads were obtained overall (about 1.5 +/- 0.3 million per library).

Worth noting for this clonotype: Its cognate antigen is unknown.

The CDR3 is 16 residues long. Germline V gene lookup returns CDR1 SGHVS and CDR2 FQNEAQ. The libraries of TRB cDNA were prepared using 5' RACE with UMI labels. No DNA is given; TCRdb re-called the 5' RACE reads and lists each CDR3 protein once. The table for this sample gives approximately 66,000 distinct CDR3 sequences. CD45RO-CCR7+CD27+CD95- was the phenotype of naive CD8+ T cells. The study's findings and limits: In cryopreserved cells, CXCR3 expression partially decreased, and fresh PBMCs were used in most assays.

The chain links TRBV7-8 to TRBJ2-3; the TCRdb D gene call, TRBD2, has no DNA to confirm it. Specimen: naive CXCR3- CD8+ T cells from blood. Subset in this sample: CD45RO-CCR7+CD27+CD95- naive CD8+ T cells lacking CXCR3 (TNR3-). This receptor was obtained from a human donor in good health. Some clones in this sample may be carry-over from other donors' samples. CDR3 region: CASSFKRVGLTDTQYF.